This T cell receptor (beta chain) was retrieved from a study of patients and donors after allogeneic stem cell transplantation. The germline CDR1 and CDR2 sequences are SQVTM and ANQGSEA. This CDR3 is built from 13 residues. Losses at the gene ends were 7 bases for V and 5 bases for J; bases not matched to a gene: 5. TCRdb passed the RT-PCR reads through MiXCR, listing each CDR3 protein once. The repertoire holds roughly 960,000 distinct CDR3 sequences, with roughly 18% as singletons. The sample holds a few counts of this clonotype. The V and J genes are TRBV29-1 and TRBJ2-1; 10 nucleotides line up with TRBD2. The sequence derives from a human donor who was either an allogeneic HSCT recipient or a stem cell or donor lymphocyte infusion donor (not recorded which). It is not recorded whose cells these are; they may come from a transplant donor. The sequencing sample was made of blood, either unsorted or a sorted T cell fraction (not recorded which). CDR3 region: CSGGSGGNNEQFF. The CDR3 DNA sequence: TGCAGCGGTGGTAGCGGGGGGAACAATGAGCAGTTCTTC.